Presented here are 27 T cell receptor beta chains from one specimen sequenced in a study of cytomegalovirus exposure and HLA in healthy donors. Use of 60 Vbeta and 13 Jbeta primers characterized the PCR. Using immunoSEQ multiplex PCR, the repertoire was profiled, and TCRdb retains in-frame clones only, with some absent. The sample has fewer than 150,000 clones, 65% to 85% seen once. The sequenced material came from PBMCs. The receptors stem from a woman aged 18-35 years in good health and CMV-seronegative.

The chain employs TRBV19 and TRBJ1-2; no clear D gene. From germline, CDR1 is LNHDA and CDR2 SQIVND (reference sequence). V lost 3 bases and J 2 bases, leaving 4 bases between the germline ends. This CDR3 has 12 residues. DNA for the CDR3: TGTGCCAGTAGTATGGCCAACTATGGCTACACCTTC. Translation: CASSMANYGYTF.

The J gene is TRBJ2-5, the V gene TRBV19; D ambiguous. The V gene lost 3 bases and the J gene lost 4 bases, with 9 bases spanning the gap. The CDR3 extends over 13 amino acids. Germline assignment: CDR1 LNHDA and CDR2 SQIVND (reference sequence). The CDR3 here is CASSMYTRETQYF. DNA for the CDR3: TGTGCCAGTAGTATGTACACAAGAGAGACCCAGTACTTC.

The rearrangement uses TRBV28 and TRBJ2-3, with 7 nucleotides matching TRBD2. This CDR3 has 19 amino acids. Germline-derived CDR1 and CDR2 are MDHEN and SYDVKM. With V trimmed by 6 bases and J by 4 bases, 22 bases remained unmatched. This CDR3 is CASSLSGFGATGRSDTQYF. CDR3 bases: TGTGCCAGCAGCCTTAGCGGGTTTGGGGCCACAGGAAGGTCAGATACGCAGTATTTT.

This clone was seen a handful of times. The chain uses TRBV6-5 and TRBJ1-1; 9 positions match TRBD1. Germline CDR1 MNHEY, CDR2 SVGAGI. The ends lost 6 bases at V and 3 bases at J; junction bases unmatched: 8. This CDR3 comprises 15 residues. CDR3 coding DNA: TGTGCCAGCAGGGCGGACAGGGGAACGGACACTGAAGCTTTCTTT. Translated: CASRADRGTDTEAFF.

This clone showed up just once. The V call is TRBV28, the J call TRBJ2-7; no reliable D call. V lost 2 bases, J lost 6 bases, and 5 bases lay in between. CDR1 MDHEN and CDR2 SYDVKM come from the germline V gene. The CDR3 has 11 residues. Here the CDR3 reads CASSLRSEQYF. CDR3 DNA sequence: TGTGCCAGCAGTTTAAGGAGCGAGCAGTACTTC.

CDR3 residues: CASSLGSGERSPLHF. The CDR3 DNA is TGTGCCAGCAGCTTAGGGTCCGGGGAGAGATCACCCCTCCACTTT. This chain uses TRBV7-9 with TRBJ1-6; D unclear. Germline V gives CDR1 SEHNR, CDR2 FQNEAQ (reference sequence). The CDR3 is 15 amino acids. V was shortened by 1 base and J by 10 bases, with 14 bases between the two germline ends.

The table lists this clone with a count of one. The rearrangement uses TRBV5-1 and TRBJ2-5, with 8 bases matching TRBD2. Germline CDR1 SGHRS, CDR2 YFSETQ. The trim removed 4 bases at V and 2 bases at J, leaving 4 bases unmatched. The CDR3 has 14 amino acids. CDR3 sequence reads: CASSRAGEQETQYF. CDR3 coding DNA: TGCGCCAGCAGCCGAGCGGGGGAGCAAGAGACCCAGTACTTC.

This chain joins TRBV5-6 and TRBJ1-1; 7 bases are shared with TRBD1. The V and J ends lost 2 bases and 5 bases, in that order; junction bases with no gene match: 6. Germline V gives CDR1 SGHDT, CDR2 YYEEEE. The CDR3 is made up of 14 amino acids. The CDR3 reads CASSLQGPGTEAFF. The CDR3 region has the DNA TGTGCCAGCAGCTTACAGGGGCCTGGGACTGAAGCTTTCTTT.

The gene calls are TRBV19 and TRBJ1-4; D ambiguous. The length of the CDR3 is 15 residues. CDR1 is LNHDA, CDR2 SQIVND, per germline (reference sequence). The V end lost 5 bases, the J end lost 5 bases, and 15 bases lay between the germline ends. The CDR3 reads CASSPIQLPNEKLFF. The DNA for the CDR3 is TGTGCCAGTAGTCCTATACAGCTTCCGAATGAAAAACTGTTTTTT.

CDR3 coding DNA: TGTGCCAGTAGTACAACAGTAAACCCTGAAGCTTTCTTT. Its translation: CASSTTVNPEAFF. The chain links TRBV19 to TRBJ1-1; D is uncertain. The V end lost 4 bases, the J end lost 6 bases, and 12 bases lay between the germline ends. The CDR3 spans 13 residues. Per germline, CDR1 LNHDA and CDR2 SQIVND (reference sequence).

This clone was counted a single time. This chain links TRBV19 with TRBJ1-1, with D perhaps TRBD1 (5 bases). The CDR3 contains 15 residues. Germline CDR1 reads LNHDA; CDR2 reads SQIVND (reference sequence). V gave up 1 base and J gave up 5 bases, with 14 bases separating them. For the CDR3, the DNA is TGTGCCAGTAGTATAGTGGTGGTCGGGGGAACTGAAGCTTTCTTT. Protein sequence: CASSIVVVGGTEAFF. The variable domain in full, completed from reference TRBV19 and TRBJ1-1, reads DGGITQSPKYLFRKEGQNVTLSCEQNLNHDAMYWYRQDPGQGLRLIYYSQIVNDFQKGDIAEGYSVSREKKESFPLTVTSAQKNPTAFYLCASSIVVVGGTEAFFGQGTRLTVV.

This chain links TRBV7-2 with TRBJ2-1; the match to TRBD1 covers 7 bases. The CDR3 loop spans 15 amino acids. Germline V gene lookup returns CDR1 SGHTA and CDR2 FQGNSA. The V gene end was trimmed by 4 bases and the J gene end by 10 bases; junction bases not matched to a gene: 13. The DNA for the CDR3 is TGTGCCAGCAGCTCATACCTAGAGACAGGGATAGAGCAGTTCTTC. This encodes CASSSYLETGIEQFF.

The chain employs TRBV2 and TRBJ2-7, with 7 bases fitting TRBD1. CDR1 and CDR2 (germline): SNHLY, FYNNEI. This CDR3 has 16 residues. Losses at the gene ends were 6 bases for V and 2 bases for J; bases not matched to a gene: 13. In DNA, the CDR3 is TGTGCCAGCAGAAGTAACAGGGGCCTCATGACCTACGAGCAGTACTTC. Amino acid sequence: CASRSNRGLMTYEQYF.

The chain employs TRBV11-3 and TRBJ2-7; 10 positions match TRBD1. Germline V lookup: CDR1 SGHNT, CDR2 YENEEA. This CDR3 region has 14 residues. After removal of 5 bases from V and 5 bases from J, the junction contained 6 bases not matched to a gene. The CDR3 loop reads CASSLRDRGHEQYV. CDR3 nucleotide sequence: TGTGCCAGCAGCCTCCGGGACAGGGGCCACGAGCAGTACGTC.

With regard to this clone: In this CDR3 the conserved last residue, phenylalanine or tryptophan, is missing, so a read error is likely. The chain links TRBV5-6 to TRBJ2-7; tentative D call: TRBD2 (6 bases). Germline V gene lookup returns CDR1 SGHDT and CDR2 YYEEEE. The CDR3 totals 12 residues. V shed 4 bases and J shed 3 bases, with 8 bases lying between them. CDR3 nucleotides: TGTGCCAGCAGCATCGGGAGCTACGAGCAGTACGCC. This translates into CASSIGSYEQYA.

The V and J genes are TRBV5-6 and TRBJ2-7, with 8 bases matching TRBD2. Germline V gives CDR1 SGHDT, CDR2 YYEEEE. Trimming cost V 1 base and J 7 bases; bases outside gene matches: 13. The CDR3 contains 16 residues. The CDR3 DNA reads TGTGCCAGCAGCTTGAATCTAGCGGGTATGGTTTGGGAGCAGTACGTC. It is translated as CASSLNLAGMVWEQYV.

The chain's CDR3 is CAWSVQGNEQFF. The CDR3 DNA reads TGTGCCTGGAGTGTACAGGGGAATGAGCAGTTCTTC. The rearrangement uses TRBV30 and TRBJ2-1; 7 nucleotides match TRBD1. The CDR3 totals 12 residues. After removal of 0 bases from V and 7 bases from J, the junction contained 0 bases not matched to a gene. Germline-derived CDR1 and CDR2 are GTSNPN and SVGIG (reference sequence). Drawing the rest from reference TRBV30 and TRBJ2-1, the complete variable domain is SQTIHQWPATLVQPVGSPLSLECTVEGTSNPNLYWYRQAAGRGLQLLFYSVGIGQISSEVPQNLSASRPQDRQFILSSKKLLLSDSGFYLCAWSVQGNEQFFGPGTRLTVL.

The CDR3 DNA reads TGTGCCAGCTCACCACCGGGACAGGTCCATGGCTACACCTTC. Protein sequence: CASSPPGQVHGYTF. The chain joins TRBV18 to TRBJ1-2; 8 bases line up with TRBD1. J gave up 6 bases and V 0 bases, and 3 bases lay outside the gene matches. The CDR3 sequence is 14 residues long. Looked up from germline, CDR1 is KGHSH and CDR2 is LQKENI.

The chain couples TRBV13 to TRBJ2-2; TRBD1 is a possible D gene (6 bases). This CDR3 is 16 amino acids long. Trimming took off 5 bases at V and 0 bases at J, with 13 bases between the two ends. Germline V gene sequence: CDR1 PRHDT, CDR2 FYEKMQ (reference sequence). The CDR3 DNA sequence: TGTGCCAGCAGCCCCCGGGACACACCGAACACCGGGGAGCTGTTTTTT. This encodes CASSPRDTPNTGELFF.

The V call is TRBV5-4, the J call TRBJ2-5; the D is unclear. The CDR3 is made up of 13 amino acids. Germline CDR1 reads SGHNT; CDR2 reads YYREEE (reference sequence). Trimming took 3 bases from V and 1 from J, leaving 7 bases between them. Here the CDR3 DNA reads TGTGCCAGCAGCTCCCAGGTCCAAGAGACCCAGTACTTC. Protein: CASSSQVQETQYF.

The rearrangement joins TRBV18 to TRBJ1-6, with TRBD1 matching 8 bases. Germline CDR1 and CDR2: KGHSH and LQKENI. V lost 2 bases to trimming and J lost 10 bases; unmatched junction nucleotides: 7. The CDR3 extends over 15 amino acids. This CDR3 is CASSPSRTGQSPLHF. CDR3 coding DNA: TGTGCCAGCTCACCATCAAGGACAGGGCAATCACCCCTCCACTTT.

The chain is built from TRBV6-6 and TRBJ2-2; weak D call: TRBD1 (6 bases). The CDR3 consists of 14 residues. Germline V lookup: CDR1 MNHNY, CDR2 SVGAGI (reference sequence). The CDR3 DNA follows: TGTGCTGCAGCAGGGGAATTAATTTCCGGGGAGCTGTTTTTT. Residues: CAAAGELISGELFF.

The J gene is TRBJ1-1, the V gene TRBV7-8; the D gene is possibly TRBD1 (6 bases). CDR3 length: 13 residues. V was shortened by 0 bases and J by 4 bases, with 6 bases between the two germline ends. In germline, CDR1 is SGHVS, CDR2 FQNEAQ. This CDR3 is CASSLARGTEAFF. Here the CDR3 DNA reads TGTGCCAGCAGCTTAGCCAGGGGCACTGAAGCTTTCTTT.

This CDR3 is CASSRGQMNTEAFF. Here the CDR3 DNA reads TGTGCCAGCAGCAGGGGACAGATGAACACTGAAGCTTTCTTT. The chain uses TRBV6-5 and TRBJ1-1; 7 bases fit TRBD1. The junction had 4 bases not matched to a gene; V was cut back by 6 bases and J by 0 bases. Germline assignment: CDR1 MNHEY and CDR2 SVGAGI. CDR3 length: 14 amino acids.

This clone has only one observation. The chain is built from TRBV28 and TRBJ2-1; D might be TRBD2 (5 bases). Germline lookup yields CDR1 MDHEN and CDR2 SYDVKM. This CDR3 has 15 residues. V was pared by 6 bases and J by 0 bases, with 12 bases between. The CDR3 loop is CASRAGRGSYNEQFF. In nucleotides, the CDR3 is TGTGCCAGCAGGGCCGGTCGGGGCTCCTACAATGAGCAGTTCTTC.

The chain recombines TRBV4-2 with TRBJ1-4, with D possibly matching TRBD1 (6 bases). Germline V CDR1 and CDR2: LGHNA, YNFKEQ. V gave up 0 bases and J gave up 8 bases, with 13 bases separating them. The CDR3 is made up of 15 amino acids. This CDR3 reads CASSQEGHEGEKLFF. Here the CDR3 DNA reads TGTGCCAGCAGCCAAGAGGGACACGAGGGGGAAAAACTGTTTTTT.

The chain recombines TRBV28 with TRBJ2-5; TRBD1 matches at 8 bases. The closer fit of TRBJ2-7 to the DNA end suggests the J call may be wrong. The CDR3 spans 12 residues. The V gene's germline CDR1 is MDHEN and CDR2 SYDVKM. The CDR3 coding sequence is TGTGCCAGCCGGGACAGGCTCAACGAGCAGTACTTC. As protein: CASRDRLNEQYF.